This T cell receptor (beta chain) was identified in a study of blood T cell repertoires in COVID-19 (TCRdb year 2020). Looking at the study overall: Samples covering the acute and convalescent phases of COVID-19 were provided by collaborators in the United States, Italy and Spain. The repertoires were released in a freely available public database intended as a resource for research on the immune response to SARS-CoV-2. A de-identified subject ID, COVID-19 status, age in years and sex were almost always included in the sample metadata. Where available, HLA class I and class II types were taken from metadata supplied by the sample provider and were not determined by assay-based typing. Samples were obtained from the ongoing ImmuneRACE study (first 160 participants) and from over a thousand subjects provided by 6 global collaborators. The material from the prospective study consisted of cDNA or gDNA derived from T cells, B-cell-depleted T cells, or PBMCs. Deeply sampled blood TCRbeta repertoires from subjects exposed to, actively infected with, or recovered from COVID-19 were included in the dataset. The study at large found these results: How much clinical and demographic metadata was included differed by source and by participant, and the metadata was provided uncurated.

Reading the germline V gene gives CDR1 MNHEY and CDR2 SVGAGI. V drops 7 bases and J drops 4 bases, leaving 16 bases in between. The CDR3 sequence holds 14 residues, the cysteine and phenylalanine included. CDR3 DNA only is kept here, 42 bases in frame from base 1. A remark on this clone: Its antigen target is currently unknown. No much larger clone exists at a distance of one base, and base qualities are not known.

The immunoSEQ Assay, a bias-controlled multiplex PCR, was used to amplify TCRbeta CDR3 regions from genomic DNA. On the study's bioinformatics: Within the assay, amplification of reference gene primers was used to estimate how many nucleated cells each sample contained. To quantify the absolute abundance of each unique TCRbeta CDR3 rearrangement, sequence reads were collapsed and filtered. Productive Simpson clonality was computed per sample as the square root of Simpson's diversity index over productive rearrangements. Imported from immuneACCESS, the table was reduced by TCRdb to in-frame sequences with V and J called. These copies leave out some clones; in studies compared against another copy, an unresolved V gene accounts for under half, and the cause of the remainder is not known. That table is the source of V, J and clone size, and D and trimming were worked out from the DNA. In all, the sample holds roughly 150,000 clones, and around 88% of those were seen once. 2.5% to 3.5% of the sample comes from the top ten.

Collaborating institutions collected whole blood in K2EDTA tubes following their own protocols. For TCRbeta analysis, collaborators shipped samples as frozen whole blood, isolated PBMCs, or DNA extracted from either of those sample types. Rearrangement joined TRBV6-5 to TRBJ1-1, and the D gene may be TRBD1, 6 bases matching. The receptor's source is a man in his sixties with active or convalescent COVID-19. The sequencing input was peripheral blood. The CDR3 reads CASMIGTMGTEAFF. The bases read TGTGCCAGCATGATCGGGACAATGGGCACTGAAGCTTTCTTT.